This T cell receptor beta chain is drawn from a study of cytomegalovirus exposure and HLA in healthy donors. Study-level findings and limits: Being productive about 90% or about 30% of the time was typical of most TCR beta V segments in an earlier analysis.

PCR used 60 Vbeta primers and 13 Jbeta primers. The assay was immunoSEQ multiplex PCR, and TCRdb's table has in-frame clones only and misses some. The sample has about 130,000 clones; 75% to 90% are singletons. The CDR3 is 12 amino acids. V lost 7 bases, J lost 6 bases, and 15 bases lay in between. CDR1 SQVTM and CDR2 ANQGSEA come from the germline V gene. This clone was recorded a few times. What it recognizes is unknown. V and J are TRBV29-1 and TRBJ1-1; D is unclear. Sequenced sample: PBMCs. This sequence originates from a man aged 18 to 30 in good health and CMV-seropositive. CDR3 DNA sequence: TGCAGCGCGCCCGATGTCGGTTCTGAAGCTTTCTTT. It is translated as CSAPDVGSEAFF.